A selection of T cell receptor beta chains follows, all from one sample in a study of radiation and T cells in renal cell carcinoma. Produced via immunoSEQ multiplex PCR; TCRdb's table is partial and in-frame only. This sample has roughly 170,000 clones, with around 89% found just once. Sequenced here: blood, sampled from a patient whose treatment included radiotherapy and nephrectomy. The source of these receptors is a woman aged 50 to 65 with renal cell carcinoma. Each CDR3 is given without its conserved first and last residue.

TRBV7-2	TRBJ2-5	ASSFSGGPQETQY
TRBV27	TRBJ1-2	ASSWDREGGYT
TRBV19	TRBJ1-6	ASSIQRITGIDNSPLH
TRBV15	TRBJ2-3	ATSRGLGQGADTQY
TRBV6-1	TRBJ2-7	ASSARRMAYEQY
TRBV5-5	TRBJ1-4	ASSLNLYPTNEKLF
TRBV6-1	TRBJ1-4	ATQSQEKKLF
TRBV6-1	TRBJ1-4	ASSESGVGKLF
TRBV2	TRBJ2-1	ASAQIMGESYNEQF
TRBV6-1	TRBJ2-2	ASSAPLRGGPNTGELF
TRBV7-3	TRBJ2-2	ASSSTLFGELF
TRBV6-5	TRBJ1-2	ASSYFARQNYGYT
TRBV19	TRBJ1-4	ASSWGVDVEKLF
TRBV9	TRBJ1-1	ASSAGTAYTEAF
TRBV19	TRBJ1-6	ASSPQSGSPLH
TRBV7-3	TRBJ2-2	ASSLGPGNTGELF
TRBV6-4	TRBJ2-2	ASRGEWNTGELF
TRBV30	TRBJ2-7	AWIMGTGASSYEQY
TRBV19	TRBJ1-4	ASTDSHHEKLF
TRBV7-8	TRBJ2-3	ASRGGPNTDTQY
TRBV29-1	TRBJ1-1	SVHSRQGSNTEAF
TRBV6-6	TRBJ2-7	ASTPGGYPYEQY
TRBV7-7	TRBJ2-3	ASSKGSTDTQY
TRBV19	TRBJ2-7	ASSIDRGKSEQY
TRBV5-1	TRBJ1-1	ASCDPGRANTEAF
TRBV5-5	TRBJ2-3	ASSLGHRTDTQY
TRBV6-5	TRBJ1-5	ASSFHSNSNQPQH
TRBV7-6	TRBJ2-7	ASSLAGGEQY
TRBV7-4	TRBJ2-7	ASQADRQFISYEQY
TRBV27	TRBJ1-6	ASGNDRGRDSPLH
TRBV6-1	TRBJ1-5	ASSEALQGRPQH
TRBV15	TRBJ1-4	ATSKGADEKLF
TRBV7-3	TRBJ2-1	ASSPIPLPGQALNEQF
TRBV20-1	TRBJ1-1	SVGQVTEAF
TRBV30	TRBJ1-4	AWSTGGEKLF
TRBV25-1	TRBJ2-5	ASSVLNGQLAGETQY